The clone carrying this T cell receptor (beta chain) was seen more than once but under ten times. Antigen specificity is unknown. This entry is derived from a study of T cell responses to AZD1222 COVID-19 vaccine. Overall study results and limits: Epitopes outside B.1.351 and B.1.1.7 mutated regions reportedly drew nearly half of spike TCRs. The donors showed a predominance of white British ancestry and of females, with possible underestimation of clonal diversity. AZD1222 recipients seropositive at baseline numbered only 6 or 7.

Measured with immunoSEQ multiplex PCR; TCRdb has only the in-frame clones, and not every one. The sample holds 90,000 to 100,000 clones; approximately 88% are singletons and the top ten take roughly 3.7%. The V gene end was trimmed by 4 bases and the J gene end by 14 bases; junction bases not matched to a gene: 18. The CDR3 contains 16 residues. In germline, CDR1 is SGDLS, CDR2 YYNGEE. This chain uses TRBV9 with TRBJ1-6, with TRBD1 matching 7 bases. Sequencing was performed on peripheral blood, taken on day 0 of AZD1222 vaccination. The sequence was obtained from an adult in good health. The CDR3 protein is CASSPLGHRGNSALHF. CDR3 nucleotide sequence: TGTGCCAGCAGCCCTTTGGGGCACAGGGGTAATTCGGCCCTCCACTTT.